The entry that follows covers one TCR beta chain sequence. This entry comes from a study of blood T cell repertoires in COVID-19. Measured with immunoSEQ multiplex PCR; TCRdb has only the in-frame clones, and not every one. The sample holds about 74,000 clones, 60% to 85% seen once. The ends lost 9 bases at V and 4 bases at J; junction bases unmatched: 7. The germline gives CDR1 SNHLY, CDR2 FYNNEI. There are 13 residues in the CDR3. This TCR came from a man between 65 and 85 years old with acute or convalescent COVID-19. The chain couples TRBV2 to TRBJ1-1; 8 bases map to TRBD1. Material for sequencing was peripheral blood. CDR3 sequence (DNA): TGTGCCAGGGTAGACAGGGGCGGCACTGAAGCTTTCTTT. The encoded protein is CARVDRGGTEAFF.